This is a list of T cell receptor beta chains from one sample in a study of cytomegalovirus exposure and HLA in healthy donors. Clones were sequenced by immunoSEQ multiplex PCR, and TCRdb holds only the in-frame ones, with some missing. The data hold fewer than 300,000 clones, with 75% to 90% observed a single time. Material: PBMCs. The source of these receptors is a girl aged 2 to 9 in good health and CMV-seronegative. CDR3s include the opening cysteine and the closing phenylalanine or tryptophan. D genes are given only for firm matches. Rows give clone size only sometimes, using once, few, many, or a class for an expanded clone.

d_gene: NA; j_gene: TRBJ1-2; abundance: NA; v_gene: TRBV27; CDR3nt: TGTGCCAGCACCCAAAGAGCGGGGCGGGGGTATGGCTACACCTTC; CDR3aa: CASTQRAGRGYGYTF
d_gene: NA; j_gene: TRBJ2-7; abundance: NA; v_gene: TRBV7-9; CDR3nt: TGTGCCAGCAGCTTATTACAGGGCACTCCCTCCCAGTACTTC; CDR3aa: CASSLLQGTPSQYF
d_gene: TRBD2; j_gene: TRBJ2-1; abundance: few; v_gene: TRBV6-6; CDR3nt: TGTGCCAGCAGTGGCGGGAGACCAAACTACAATGAGCAGTTCTTC; CDR3aa: CASSGGRPNYNEQFF
d_gene: NA; j_gene: TRBJ2-7; abundance: NA; v_gene: TRBV2; CDR3nt: TGTGCCAGCATGGGGGGGCAGGGGATACCCTACGAGCAGTACTTC; CDR3aa: CASMGGQGIPYEQYF
d_gene: NA; j_gene: TRBJ2-7; abundance: NA; v_gene: TRBV2; CDR3nt: TGTGCCATCAGGACCCCATTGGAGGGTTACGAGCAGTACTTC; CDR3aa: CAIRTPLEGYEQYF
d_gene: NA; j_gene: TRBJ1-5; abundance: NA; v_gene: TRBV15; CDR3nt: TGTGCCACCAGTGGCGAGCTCGACAGGATGGTGTCGCAGCCCCAGCATTTT; CDR3aa: CATSGELDRMVSQPQHF
d_gene: TRBD2; j_gene: TRBJ2-1; abundance: NA; v_gene: TRBV7-9; CDR3nt: TGTGCCAGCTTGGGCGGGAGGGCCGGGGGGGGAAATGAGCAGTTCTTC; CDR3aa: CASLGGRAGGGNEQFF
d_gene: TRBD2; j_gene: TRBJ2-3; abundance: NA; v_gene: TRBV5-1; CDR3nt: TGCGCCAGCAGCGCCCAGACTAGCACGGATACGCAGTATTTT; CDR3aa: CASSAQTSTDTQYF
d_gene: NA; j_gene: TRBJ2-7; abundance: NA; v_gene: TRBV6-5; CDR3nt: TGTGCCAGCAGTTACTCGAGTACAGGGAAGGCGTGGGAGCAGTACTTC; CDR3aa: CASSYSSTGKAWEQYF
d_gene: NA; j_gene: TRBJ2-1; abundance: NA; v_gene: TRBV7-6; CDR3nt: TGTGCCAGCAGCTTAGACGCGCCAACCAATGAGCAGTTCTTC; CDR3aa: CASSLDAPTNEQFF
d_gene: TRBD2; j_gene: TRBJ2-5; abundance: NA; v_gene: TRBV7-3; CDR3nt: TGTGCCAGCAGCCCCTGGGTAGCGGGAGGTAGGGAGACCCAGTACTTC; CDR3aa: CASSPWVAGGRETQYF
d_gene: TRBD2; j_gene: TRBJ2-3; abundance: NA; v_gene: TRBV30; CDR3nt: TGTGCCTGTCGACTAGCGGGGACAGATACGCAGTATTTT; CDR3aa: CACRLAGTDTQYF
d_gene: TRBD2; j_gene: TRBJ2-2; abundance: NA; v_gene: TRBV18; CDR3nt: TGTGCCAGCTCACCGTGGCTAGCGGGAGATTGGAGCGGGGAGCTGTTTTTT; CDR3aa: CASSPWLAGDWSGELFF
d_gene: TRBD1; j_gene: TRBJ2-4; abundance: once; v_gene: TRBV27; CDR3nt: TGTGCCAGCAGTTTTCGCACCGGGACAGGGAAAAACATTCAGTACTTC; CDR3aa: CASSFRTGTGKNIQYF
d_gene: TRBD2; j_gene: TRBJ2-3; abundance: NA; v_gene: TRBV27; CDR3nt: TGTGCCAGCAGTCCCAGAGGAGTAGCGGGAAGAGATACGCAGTATTTT; CDR3aa: CASSPRGVAGRDTQYF
d_gene: NA; j_gene: TRBJ1-5; abundance: NA; v_gene: TRBV6-5; CDR3nt: TGTGCCAGCCATATTTACAGCCAGCCCCAGCATTTT; CDR3aa: CASHIYSQPQHF
d_gene: NA; j_gene: TRBJ2-3; abundance: NA; v_gene: TRBV13; CDR3nt: TGTGCCAGCAGCTTAGAGGAGGGGATAGATACGCAGTATTTT; CDR3aa: CASSLEEGIDTQYF
d_gene: NA; j_gene: TRBJ1-2; abundance: NA; v_gene: TRBV7-9; CDR3nt: TGTTCCAGCAGCTCTCCGAACTATGGCTACACCTTC; CDR3aa: CSSSSPNYGYTF
d_gene: TRBD1; j_gene: TRBJ1-2; abundance: NA; v_gene: TRBV4-1; CDR3nt: TGCGCCAGCAGCCATCCCGCCCGGACAGGGAACTATGGCTACACCTTC; CDR3aa: CASSHPARTGNYGYTF
d_gene: NA; j_gene: TRBJ2-2; abundance: NA; v_gene: TRBV6-4; CDR3nt: TGTGCCAGCAGTGACTCGGGCAGTCCAAGGCTGTTTTTT; CDR3aa: CASSDSGSPRLFF
d_gene: TRBD1; j_gene: TRBJ1-2; abundance: NA; v_gene: TRBV6-5; CDR3nt: TGTGCCAGCAGTTCAGGGGGCGTCGACTATGGCTACACCTTC; CDR3aa: CASSSGGVDYGYTF
d_gene: NA; j_gene: TRBJ1-1; abundance: NA; v_gene: TRBV27; CDR3nt: TGTGCCAGCAGCCAGCGGGGCGCTAGCACTGAAGCTTTCTTT; CDR3aa: CASSQRGASTEAFF
d_gene: TRBD2; j_gene: TRBJ2-2; abundance: NA; v_gene: TRBV28; CDR3nt: TGTGCCAGCAGGGGTAACTCGGGAGGGGAAACCGGGGAGCTGTTTTTT; CDR3aa: CASRGNSGGETGELFF
d_gene: NA; j_gene: TRBJ1-1; abundance: NA; v_gene: TRBV15; CDR3nt: TGTGCCACCAGCAGAGGGACGGGACTCCCTCAGGAAGCTTTCTTT; CDR3aa: CATSRGTGLPQEAFF
d_gene: NA; j_gene: TRBJ2-7; abundance: NA; v_gene: TRBV5-6; CDR3nt: TGTGCCAGCAGCTTGAGCGGCGGAGCCGCACCGTGGGAGCAGTACTTC; CDR3aa: CASSLSGGAAPWEQYF
d_gene: TRBD2; j_gene: TRBJ2-5; abundance: NA; v_gene: TRBV5-1; CDR3nt: TGCGCCGCAACACGTGGACTAGGCGAGACCCAGTACTTC; CDR3aa: CAATRGLGETQYF
d_gene: NA; j_gene: TRBJ2-5; abundance: NA; v_gene: TRBV5-1; CDR3nt: TGCGCCAGCAGCTTGTCTTCAACACCCCAAGAGACCCAGTACTTC; CDR3aa: CASSLSSTPQETQYF
d_gene: TRBD2; j_gene: TRBJ2-2; abundance: NA; v_gene: TRBV9; CDR3nt: TGTGCCAGCAGCGTAGGACTAGCGGGGAACACCGGGGAGCTGTTTTTT; CDR3aa: CASSVGLAGNTGELFF
d_gene: NA; j_gene: TRBJ1-3; abundance: NA; v_gene: TRBV10-1; CDR3nt: TGCGCCACCCAGGAACAGGACGGAAACACCATATATTTT; CDR3aa: CATQEQDGNTIYF
d_gene: TRBD1; j_gene: TRBJ1-2; abundance: NA; v_gene: TRBV7-9; CDR3nt: TGTGCCAGCAGCTCCACACCACAACAGGGGGCGGTCGGTGGCTACACCTTC; CDR3aa: CASSSTPQQGAVGGYTF
d_gene: NA; j_gene: TRBJ1-1; abundance: NA; v_gene: TRBV18; CDR3nt: TGTGCCAGCTCACCATCAGGGAACACTGAAGCTTTCTTT; CDR3aa: CASSPSGNTEAFF
d_gene: NA; j_gene: TRBJ2-2; abundance: NA; v_gene: TRBV5-4; CDR3nt: TGTGCCAGCAGCTTTAGCGTAGCGAACACCGGGGAGCTGTTTTTT; CDR3aa: CASSFSVANTGELFF
d_gene: NA; j_gene: TRBJ1-2; abundance: NA; v_gene: TRBV7-3; CDR3nt: TGTGCCAGCAGCCTGGGGAGGGCAGGGGATGGCTACACCTTC; CDR3aa: CASSLGRAGDGYTF
d_gene: NA; j_gene: TRBJ2-1; abundance: NA; v_gene: TRBV29-1; CDR3nt: TGCAGCGTTGAGTTTGCTCGTCGAGCCTTGTACGTAGATGAGCAGTTCTTC; CDR3aa: CSVEFARRALYVDEQFF
d_gene: TRBD2; j_gene: TRBJ2-5; abundance: NA; v_gene: TRBV5-4; CDR3nt: TGTGCCAGCAGCCCCCGGTCCCTTAGCGGGGGGGTTGAGACCCAGTACTTC; CDR3aa: CASSPRSLSGGVETQYF
d_gene: TRBD1; j_gene: TRBJ2-7; abundance: NA; v_gene: TRBV10-3; CDR3nt: TGTGCCATCTCGGGGGGGACAGGGGGCGACGAGCAGTACTTC; CDR3aa: CAISGGTGGDEQYF
d_gene: NA; j_gene: TRBJ1-6; abundance: NA; v_gene: TRBV27; CDR3nt: TGTGCCAGCAGTTTATTGGAGGGGCGCTCACCCCTCCACTTT; CDR3aa: CASSLLEGRSPLHF
d_gene: NA; j_gene: TRBJ1-2; abundance: NA; v_gene: TRBV28; CDR3nt: TGTGCCACGGGAGGGTCTGGCTACACCTTC; CDR3aa: CATGGSGYTF
d_gene: TRBD1; j_gene: TRBJ1-5; abundance: few; v_gene: TRBV10-3; CDR3nt: TGTGCCATCAGTGAGGGACAGGGGGATCAGCCCCAGCATTTT; CDR3aa: CAISEGQGDQPQHF
d_gene: NA; j_gene: TRBJ1-5; abundance: NA; v_gene: TRBV6-5; CDR3nt: TGTGCCAGCAGCCATACAGGGTCTTCTAGGCAGCCCCAGCATTTT; CDR3aa: CASSHTGSSRQPQHF
d_gene: TRBD2; j_gene: TRBJ2-3; abundance: once; v_gene: TRBV9; CDR3nt: TGTGCCAGCAGCGCCCGCGGGAGGGCCACAGATACGCAGTATTTT; CDR3aa: CASSARGRATDTQYF
d_gene: NA; j_gene: TRBJ1-4; abundance: NA; v_gene: TRBV6-5; CDR3nt: TGTGCCAGCAGTTACTCAAGAGCAACTAATGAAAAACTGTTTTTT; CDR3aa: CASSYSRATNEKLFF
d_gene: TRBD2; j_gene: TRBJ2-3; abundance: NA; v_gene: TRBV10-1; CDR3nt: TGCGCCAGCAGTGAGTCTGGGGGGGGTACAGATACGCAGTATTTT; CDR3aa: CASSESGGGTDTQYF
d_gene: NA; j_gene: TRBJ2-1; abundance: NA; v_gene: TRBV18; CDR3nt: TGTGCCAGCTCACCAATTGAGCGGTCCTACAATGAGCAGTTCTTC; CDR3aa: CASSPIERSYNEQFF
d_gene: TRBD1; j_gene: TRBJ1-1; abundance: NA; v_gene: TRBV10-3; CDR3nt: TGTGCCATCAGTGCCGGGACAGTCAGATCTGAAGCTTTCTTT; CDR3aa: CAISAGTVRSEAFF
d_gene: TRBD2; j_gene: TRBJ2-5; abundance: few; v_gene: TRBV5-1; CDR3nt: TGCGCCAGCAGCACGGGACTAGCGGGAGACGTGGAGACCCAGTACTTC; CDR3aa: CASSTGLAGDVETQYF
d_gene: NA; j_gene: TRBJ1-6; abundance: NA; v_gene: TRBV6-6; CDR3nt: TGTGCCAGCAGTTACTCGTCAGGAAGGAATAATTCACCCCTCCACTTT; CDR3aa: CASSYSSGRNNSPLHF